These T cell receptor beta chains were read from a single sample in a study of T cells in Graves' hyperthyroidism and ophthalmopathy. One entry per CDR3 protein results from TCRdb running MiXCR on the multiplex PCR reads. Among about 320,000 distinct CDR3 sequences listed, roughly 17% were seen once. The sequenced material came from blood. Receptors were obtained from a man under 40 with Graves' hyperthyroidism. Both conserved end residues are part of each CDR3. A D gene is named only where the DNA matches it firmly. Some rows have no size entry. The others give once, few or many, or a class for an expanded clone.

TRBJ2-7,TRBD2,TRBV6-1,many,TGTGCCAGCAGTTCAACCGGACTAGCCTATACGTACGAGCAGTACTTC,CASSSTGLAYTYEQYF
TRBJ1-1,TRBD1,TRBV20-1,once,TGCAGTGCTAGTCAAGGGGGCCCTGAAGCTTTCTTT,CSASQGGPEAFF
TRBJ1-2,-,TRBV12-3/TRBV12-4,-,TGTGCCAGCAGTTGGGTAAACTATGGCTACACCTTC,CASSWVNYGYTF
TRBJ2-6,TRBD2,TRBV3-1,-,TGTGCCAGCAGCTACGGACTAGCCTCTGGGGCCAACGTCCTGACTTTC,CASSYGLASGANVLTF
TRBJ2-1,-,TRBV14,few,TGTGCCAGCAGCCAAGATCTGGAGACGGAGGGGAATGAGCAGTTCTTC,CASSQDLETEGNEQFF
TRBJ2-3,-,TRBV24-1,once,TGTGCCACCAGCCCCGCAATCGACGGAGATACGCAGTATTTT,CATSPAIDGDTQYF
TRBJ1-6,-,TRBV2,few,TGTGCCAGCAGAGAGAATAACAGCCCTCCCCTCCACTTT,CASRENNSPPLHF
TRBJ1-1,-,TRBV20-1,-,TGCAGTGCTAGACCGTATTCTATTGAGGATGAAGCTTTCTTT,CSARPYSIEDEAFF
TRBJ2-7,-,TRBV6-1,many,TGTGCCAGCGGAGACAGGCGGCACGAGCAGTACTTC,CASGDRRHEQYF
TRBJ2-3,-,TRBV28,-,TGTGCCAGCACGGCGGAGCAGGGCACAGATACGCAGTATTTT,CASTAEQGTDTQYF
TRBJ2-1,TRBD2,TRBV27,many,TGTGCCAGCAGTTTATTTCCAAGCGGGAGTACCAATGAGCAGTTCTTC,CASSLFPSGSTNEQFF
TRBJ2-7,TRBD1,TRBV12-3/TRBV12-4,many,TGTGCCAGCAGTTTAAGCCCGACAGGGGCAAACGAGCAGTACTTC,CASSLSPTGANEQYF
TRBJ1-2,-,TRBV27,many,TGTGCCAGCATGAAGAGCAGGTACTATGGCTACACCTTC,CASMKSRYYGYTF
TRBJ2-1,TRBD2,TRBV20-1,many,TGCAGTGCCAACGGACTAGCGGGAGTGAATGAGCAGTTCTTC,CSANGLAGVNEQFF
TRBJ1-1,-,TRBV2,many,TGTGCCAGCAGTGAAGGGACAGTCATGAACACTGAAGCTTTCTTT,CASSEGTVMNTEAFF
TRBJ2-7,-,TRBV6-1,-,TGTGCCACCAAAACCAGGGGCATCCCCTACGAGCAGTACTTC,CATKTRGIPYEQYF
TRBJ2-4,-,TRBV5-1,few,TGCGCCAGCAGCTTGGACGGGCTAGCCAAAAACATTCAGTACTTC,CASSLDGLAKNIQYF
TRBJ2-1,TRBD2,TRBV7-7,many,TGTGCTAGCAGCTTGGGACTAGCCCCCGGTAGTGAGCAGTTCTTC,CASSLGLAPGSEQFF
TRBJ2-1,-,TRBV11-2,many,TGTGCCAGCAGCTTAGGGAGGGCCCATGAGCAGTTCTTC,CASSLGRAHEQFF
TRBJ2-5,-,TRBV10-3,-,TGTGCCATCAGTGACAGGGAAAAGACCCAGTACTTC,CAISDREKTQYF
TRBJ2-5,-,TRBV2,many,TGTGCCAGCAGTACCGGGGGAGGCCAAGAGACCCAGTACTTC,CASSTGGGQETQYF
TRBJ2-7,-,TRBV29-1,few,TGCAGCGTGGCCTCCAGACTTTCATCTCTCTACGAGCAGTACTTC,CSVASRLSSLYEQYF
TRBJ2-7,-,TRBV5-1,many,TGCGCCAGCAGCTTGGAGGTGTCGAGGACCGAGCAGTACTTC,CASSLEVSRTEQYF
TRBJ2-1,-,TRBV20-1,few,TGCAGTGCTCCTAAGAGGGACGCATACAATGAGCAGTTCTTC,CSAPKRDAYNEQFF
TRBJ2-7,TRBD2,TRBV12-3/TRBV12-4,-,TGTGCCAGCAGCCACGGGGGAGCGGGATACGAGCAGTACTTC,CASSHGGAGYEQYF
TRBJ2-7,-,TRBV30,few,TGTGCCTGGAGTGTATTGGGACGCTACTCCTACGAGCAGTACTTC,CAWSVLGRYSYEQYF
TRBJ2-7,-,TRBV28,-,TGTGCCAGCAGTTTAGGCTTTTCTGTATATGGCGAGCAGTACTTC,CASSLGFSVYGEQYF
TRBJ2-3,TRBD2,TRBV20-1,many,TGCAGTGAGGGCGGGAGGGCCGGAGATACGCAGTATTTT,CSEGGRAGDTQYF
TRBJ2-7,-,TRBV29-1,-,TGCAGCGCTTCCCGGGACCACTACGAGCAGTACTTC,CSASRDHYEQYF
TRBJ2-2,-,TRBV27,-,TGTGCCAGCTCATCACTTTGGGGGGAGCTGTTTTTT,CASSSLWGELFF
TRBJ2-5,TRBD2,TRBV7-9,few,TGTGCCAGCAGCCCAGGGACACTAGCGGGAACTTTTCCCCAAGAGACCCAGTACTTC,CASSPGTLAGTFPQETQYF
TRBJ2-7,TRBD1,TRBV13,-,TGTGCCAGCAGCGTGCGACAGGGAAATATCCCCTACGAGCAGTACTTC,CASSVRQGNIPYEQYF
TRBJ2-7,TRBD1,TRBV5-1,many,TGCGCCAGCAGCTTGACAGGGGAAAATTACGAGCAGTACTTC,CASSLTGENYEQYF
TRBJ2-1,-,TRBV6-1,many,TGTGCCAGCAGACTGGGCGGGATGATCGGCGAGCAGTTCTTC,CASRLGGMIGEQFF
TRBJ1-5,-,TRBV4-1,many,TGCGCCAGCAGCCCCCTACATCCTAGACCACGGCAGCCCCAGCATTTT,CASSPLHPRPRQPQHF
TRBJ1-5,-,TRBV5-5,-,TGTGCCAGCAGCAAATACAGGGAAGATCAGCCCCAGCATTTT,CASSKYREDQPQHF
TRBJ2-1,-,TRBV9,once,TGTGCCAGCAGCCAAAGACCGTGGGCTATATACAATGAGCAGTTCTTC,CASSQRPWAIYNEQFF
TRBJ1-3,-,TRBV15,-,TGTGCCACCAGCATCCTCAGGGGACCCGGAAACACCATATATTTT,CATSILRGPGNTIYF
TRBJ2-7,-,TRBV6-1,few,TGTGCCAGCACCCTGACTAGTCCGGGCGAGCAGTACTTC,CASTLTSPGEQYF